Shown below are 27 T cell receptor beta chains from a single sample sequenced in a study of shared clonotypes between healthy human individuals. Libraries were prepared by immunoSEQ multiplex PCR; TCRdb keeps only in-frame clonotypes and omits some of them. The sample records about 330,000 clones, approximately 74% being singletons. Material for sequencing was memory CD4+ T cells sorted from blood. As to subset: CD45RA-negative fraction. Source of these receptors: a man aged 25 to 45 in good health.

This chain joins TRBV10-3 and TRBJ2-1; 9 bases match TRBD1. This CDR3 is 15 amino acids long. Germline V gives CDR1 ENHRY, CDR2 SYGVKD. J was trimmed by 8 bases and V by 6 bases; bases with no gene match: 11. The CDR3 DNA reads as TGTGCCATCAGGTCCTCCGGGACAGGGCAGGATGAGCAGTTCTTC. This gives the protein CAIRSSGTGQDEQFF.

V gene TRBV2 combines with J gene TRBJ2-3; 10 positions match TRBD2. Looked up from germline, CDR1 is SNHLY and CDR2 is FYNNEI. V was clipped by 7 bases and J by 1 base; unmatched bases: 8. The CDR3 runs 16 residues. CDR3 bases: TGTGCCAGCACAGACTCCGGGACTAGCGGCACAGATACGCAGTATTTT. It yields the protein CASTDSGTSGTDTQYF. Using reference TRBV2 and TRBJ2-3 for the parts outside the CDR3, the full variable domain is EPEVTQTPSHQVTQMGQEVILRCVPISNHLYFYWYRQILGQKVEFLVSFYNNEISEKSEIFDDQFSVERPDGSNFTLKIRSTKLEDSAMYFCASTDSGTSGTDTQYFGPGTRLTVL.

The rearrangement links TRBV7-8 to TRBJ2-7; 7 bases align to TRBD1. Germline values: CDR1 SGHVS, CDR2 FQNEAQ. The CDR3 totals 15 residues. V was pared by 2 bases and J by 4 bases, with 8 bases of the junction left unmatched. In DNA form, the CDR3 reads TGTGCCAGCAGCTTATCGGCAGGGGGAAGGTACGAGCAGTACTTC. This encodes CASSLSAGGRYEQYF.

Only one count was recorded for this clone. V gene TRBV6-6 combines with J gene TRBJ2-5; the D gene is possibly TRBD1 (6 bases). Germline assignment: CDR1 MNHNY and CDR2 SVGAGI (reference sequence). Trimming pared 4 bases from V and 6 bases from J, leaving 12 bases between. This CDR3 is built from 13 residues. The CDR3 DNA reads TGTGCCAGCAGTTTCACCAGGGGACAGACCCAGTACTTC. Protein sequence: CASSFTRGQTQYF.

The chain uses TRBV29-1 and TRBJ2-3; no definite D call. Trimming took off 3 bases at V and 0 bases at J, with 10 bases between the two ends. The CDR3 totals 14 residues. CDR1 and CDR2 from the germline V gene are SQVTM and ANQGSEA. Written as DNA, the CDR3 is TGCAGCGTTGAGGGTCGCGTTAGCACAGATACGCAGTATTTT. Protein product: CSVEGRVSTDTQYF.

The rearrangement links TRBV5-8 to TRBJ1-6; D remains ambiguous. Germline-derived CDR1 and CDR2 are SGHTS and YDEGEE. V was pared by 0 bases and J by 7 bases, with 8 bases between. The CDR3 consists of 14 residues. In DNA, the CDR3 is TGTGCCAGCAGCTTGGGAGGCCAGAATTCACCCCTCCACTTT. Encoded protein: CASSLGGQNSPLHF.

This chain uses TRBV11-3 with TRBJ2-1; 10 bases agree with TRBD2. The V gene end was trimmed by 0 bases and the J gene end by 6 bases; junction bases not matched to a gene: 5. The germline V gene has CDR1 SGHNT and CDR2 YENEEA. The CDR3 is 16 amino acids. The CDR3 region is CASSLDSGRAVNEQFF. The CDR3 DNA sequence: TGTGCCAGCAGCTTAGACAGCGGGAGGGCCGTCAATGAGCAGTTCTTC.

This chain uses TRBV5-8 with TRBJ2-7; TRBD2 matches 9 bases. Germline V CDR1 and CDR2: SGHTS, YDEGEE. The CDR3 sequence is 15 residues long. Losses at the gene ends were 4 bases for V and 2 bases for J; bases not matched to a gene: 7. In nucleotides, the CDR3 is TGTGCCAGCAGCGACCGTAGCGGGAGAACCTACGAGCAGTACTTC. Its protein product is CASSDRSGRTYEQYF.

The rearrangement links TRBV4-1 to TRBJ2-3; D is unclear. The V and J ends lost 0 bases and 0 bases respectively, with 7 bases between them. The germline V gene has CDR1 MGHRA and CDR2 YSYEKL. CDR3 size: 15 residues. The CDR3 is CASSQDQSSTDTQYF. The DNA for the CDR3 is TGCGCCAGCAGCCAAGATCAATCTAGCACAGATACGCAGTATTTT.

The chain links TRBV10-1 to TRBJ2-5; D possibly uses TRBD1 or TRBD2 (5 bases each). There are 14 residues in the CDR3. Germline values: CDR1 WNHNN, CDR2 SYGVQD (reference sequence). V gave up 5 bases and J gave up 2 bases, with 12 bases separating them. The CDR3 sequence is CASSRDPRQETQYF. CDR3 nucleotides: TGCGCCAGCAGTCGGGACCCAAGACAAGAGACCCAGTACTTC.

The genes are TRBV7-9 and TRBJ2-5; D is unclear. V shed 5 bases and J shed 5 bases, with 12 bases lying between them. Germline V gene sequence: CDR1 SEHNR, CDR2 FQNEAQ (reference sequence). CDR3 length equals 13 residues. The CDR3 here is CASSLPPAETQYF. CDR3 coding DNA: TGTGCCAGCAGCCTCCCCCCTGCGGAGACCCAGTACTTC.

The chain couples TRBV28 to TRBJ1-4; possible D gene TRBD1, 5 bases. Germline CDR1 reads MDHEN; CDR2 reads SYDVKM. The V end was cut by 5 bases, the J end by 8 bases, with 18 bases between. The CDR3 is 15 residues long. The CDR3 reads CASSEGTSRREKLFF. CDR3 DNA sequence: TGTGCCAGCAGTGAAGGGACTTCCCGACGGGAAAAACTGTTTTTT.

This rearrangement joins TRBV4-3 to TRBJ1-1; a possible D gene is TRBD1 (5 bases). Germline CDR1 is LGHNA and CDR2 is YSLEER. The CDR3 has 15 residues. Trimming took off 0 bases at V and 0 bases at J, with 8 bases between the two ends. The CDR3 sequence is CASSQETAMNTEAFF. For the CDR3, the DNA is TGCGCCAGCAGCCAAGAGACAGCTATGAACACTGAAGCTTTCTTT.

Comments on this clone: A read error likely explains this, since a far larger clone differs by one base. This chain connects TRBV19 to TRBJ2-3; D is perhaps TRBD2 (6 bases). Germline V gene sequence: CDR1 LNHDA, CDR2 SQIVND (reference sequence). The length of the CDR3 is 12 residues. Trimming took 10 bases from V and 6 from J, leaving 14 bases between them. CDR3 residues: CANRQSGDTQYF. The CDR3 coding sequence is TGTGCCAATAGGCAAAGCGGGGATACGCAGTATTTT.

This chain joins TRBV5-4 and TRBJ2-5; TRBD2 matches at 13 bases. The germline V gene has CDR1 SGHNT and CDR2 YYREEE (reference sequence). The CDR3 spans 17 residues. The junction had 7 bases not matched to a gene; V was cut back by 3 bases and J by 2 bases. CDR3 nucleotides: TGTGCCAGCAGCTCCCACGGACTAGCGGGAGAACAAGAGACCCAGTACTTC. Amino acids: CASSSHGLAGEQETQYF.

The chain employs TRBV14 and TRBJ2-6; D unresolved. This CDR3 has 15 residues. Trimming took 0 bases from V and 1 from J, leaving 4 bases between them. The germline V gene encodes CDR1 SGHDN and CDR2 FVKESK. DNA for the CDR3: TGTGCCAGCAGCCAAGAGATATCTGGGGCCAACGTCCTGACTTTC. It translates to CASSQEISGANVLTF.

V usage is TRBV27 and J usage is TRBJ2-2; 7 bases match TRBD1. The V gene end was trimmed by 2 bases and the J gene end by 7 bases; junction bases not matched to a gene: 4. Germline loops: CDR1 MNHEY, CDR2 SMNVEV (reference sequence). The CDR3 is 14 amino acids. The CDR3 sequence: CASSLNRGGGELFF. The CDR3 DNA reads TGTGCCAGCAGTTTAAACAGGGGTGGCGGGGAGCTGTTTTTT.

The chain carries TRBV11-3 and TRBJ2-5; D may be TRBD2 (5 bases). Germline V CDR1 and CDR2: SGHNT, YENEEA. V was cut by 4 bases and J by 5 bases, with 8 bases left in between. The CDR3 extends over 12 amino acids. The CDR3: CASSSRGETQYF. For the CDR3, the DNA is TGTGCCAGCAGCTCTCGCGGGGAGACCCAGTACTTC.

In this sample, this clone turned up a few times. V usage is TRBV11-2 and J usage is TRBJ2-7; 8 bases map to TRBD2. This CDR3 is 15 amino acids long. Per germline, CDR1 SGHAT and CDR2 FQNNGV. Trimming removed 4 bases from V and 2 bases from J; junction bases left unmatched: 7. CDR3 sequence reads: CASSSLAGLTYEQYF. DNA of the CDR3: TGTGCCAGCAGCTCCTTAGCGGGACTTACCTACGAGCAGTACTTC.

The V call is TRBV28, the J call TRBJ2-7; no reliable D call. V was pared by 7 bases and J by 4 bases, with 8 bases between. CDR3 length: 11 residues. CDR1 is MDHEN and CDR2 is SYDVKM in the germline V gene. CDR3: CASKKLYEQYF. CDR3 DNA: TGTGCCAGCAAGAAATTATACGAGCAGTACTTC.

The chain is built from TRBV30 and TRBJ1-5; D unresolved. The ends were cut back, 5 bases at V and 0 bases at J, with 11 bases in the middle. This CDR3 has 14 residues. Germline lookup yields CDR1 GTSNPN and CDR2 SVGIG (reference sequence). CDR3 amino acids: CAWRQGFSNQPQHF. The CDR3 DNA reads TGTGCCTGGCGACAAGGATTTAGCAATCAGCCCCAGCATTTT.

The chain is built from TRBV5-1 and TRBJ2-2; D possibly uses TRBD1 or TRBD2 (5 bases each). CDR1 and CDR2 from the germline V gene are SGHRS and YFSETQ. CDR3 length equals 18 residues. V lost 0 bases and J 6 bases, leaving 21 bases between the germline ends. As DNA, the CDR3 is TGCGCCAGCAGCTTGGCGATACCGGGACCTCGGATGGCCGGGGAGCTGTTTTTT. Its translation: CASSLAIPGPRMAGELFF.

V gene TRBV7-9 combines with J gene TRBJ1-1; the D gene is possibly TRBD1 (5 bases). CDR3 length: 14 amino acids. V lost 3 bases, J lost 4 bases, and 12 bases lay in between. The germline gives CDR1 SEHNR, CDR2 FQNEAQ (reference sequence). For the CDR3, the DNA is TGTGCCAGCAGCTTCCAACAAGACAGCACTGAAGCTTTCTTT. It specifies CASSFQQDSTEAFF.

This clone appeared many times. The rearrangement joins TRBV7-3 to TRBJ2-2, with D perhaps TRBD1 (6 bases). Trimming took 7 bases from V and 3 from J, leaving 15 bases between them. Germline assignment: CDR1 SGHTA and CDR2 FQGTGA. The CDR3 is 15 residues long. The CDR3 loop reads CASKVGGLDTGELFF. The CDR3 nucleotides read TGTGCCAGCAAAGTTGGGGGCCTGGACACCGGGGAGCTGTTTTTT.

This clone was recorded once. The chain carries TRBV12-5 and TRBJ1-3; D is unresolved. Trimming took off 1 base at V and 2 bases at J, with 3 bases between the two ends. This CDR3 is 13 amino acids long. The germline gives CDR1 LGHNT, CDR2 FRNRAP. CDR3 DNA sequence: TGTGCTAGTGGTTTGGGTACTGGAAACACCATATATTTT. Translating gives CASGLGTGNTIYF.

This clone has only a few counts. The chain recombines TRBV11-3 with TRBJ1-1; D gene unclear. V lost 2 bases to trimming and J lost 2 bases, with 6 bases between them. CDR3 length: 13 residues. CDR1 is SGHNT, CDR2 YENEEA, per germline. CDR3 bases: TGTGCCAGCAGCTTAAATATAAACACTGAAGCTTTCTTT. Translating it yields CASSLNINTEAFF.

This clone has more than one count but fewer than ten. This chain links TRBV28 with TRBJ2-1; a weak D match, TRBD1 (6 bases). Per the germline V gene, CDR1 is MDHEN and CDR2 is SYDVKM. This CDR3 is 13 amino acids long. Trimming cost V 6 bases and J 3 bases, with 9 bases left between them. The CDR3 nucleotides are TGTGCCAGCAGCGGACAGAACTACAATGAGCAGTTCTTC. It yields the protein CASSGQNYNEQFF.